This T cell receptor beta chain emerged from a study of cytomegalovirus exposure and HLA in healthy donors (dated by TCRdb to about 2017). Context from the whole study: According to an earlier analysis of a few hundred of the donors, 150 million to 200 million T cells yielded 90 million to 130 million unique TCR beta sequences and approximately 300 Gb of sequence data. Approximately 330 gigabases of sequencing data and 70 million to 95 million unique TCR sequences made up an early release that covered approximately 700 HLA-typed donors. Among the approximately 400 genotyped donors, roughly 80% belonged to the genetic ancestry cluster associated with self-reported Caucasian donors. The study was designed to test whether signatures of past pathogen exposure could be identified by cataloging public T cell receptors. The T cell repertoires of around 730 subjects were profiled by immunosequencing and related to cytomegalovirus serostatus. Besides the first cohort of 500 to 700 subjects, a separate validation cohort made up of 120 different subjects was used. High-throughput TCR immunosequencing, statistical association of individual TCRs with disease status, and machine learning were combined to predict cytomegalovirus infection status. A later analysis re-analyzed previously published TCR beta repertoires from hundreds of donors and added high-resolution HLA genotyping to study TCR occurrence patterns. The later analysis used no new phenotypic data to find candidate immune exposures, relying instead on TCR beta sequences and their occurrence across donors. In an earlier analysis of 500 to 650 of the donors, high-throughput TCR beta sequencing was used to judge whether each TCR beta V gene segment behaved as functional or pseudogenic. Donor age, sex, ethnicity and CMV serostatus were compiled together with the repertoire data. Genome-wide SNP genotypes for about three fifths of the 666 donors were used in a later genetic analysis, which treated that subset as a discovery cohort. All discovery cohort repertoires had been generated on a single sequencing platform. Class I and class II HLA loci were covered by the typing at four-digit resolution. Typing coverage varied by locus: roughly 629-630 donors for A, B, C, DRB1 and DQB1; approximately 520 for DQA1; nearly 610 for DPA1; approximately 450 for DPB1. About 5 DR-DQ haplotypes were handled as single units for association and clustering, since linkage in the cohort was strong. Among around 400 genotyped donors of the cohort, an average of roughly 230,000 unique TCR beta nucleotide sequences was sequenced per donor, of which approximately 18% were non-productive. Results and caveats for the whole study, not just this receptor: In vitro tests confirmed that a few of the cytomegalovirus-associated TCR beta chains recognize cytomegalovirus antigens. A later analysis reported that several top co-occurrence clusters appeared linked to parvovirus B19, influenza, CMV and Epstein-Barr virus. A cluster of highly shared sequence variants was judged likely to represent a technical artifact of the sequencing pipeline. In a later analysis, around 17,000 TCR beta sequences were associated with specific HLA alleles at a false discovery rate of 0.05. A total of around 150 TCR beta chains were listed by the study as associated with cytomegalovirus. A further reported finding was that TCR beta sequences accurately predicted the HLA-A and HLA-B alleles for most subjects in the first cohort. Sequencing depth was assumed to be roughly uniform across donors in the presence/absence analyses, though that assumption may not hold. HLA typing was unavailable for some donors at each locus, so association tests used only the typed subset. In both the original and validation cohorts, the classifier was reported to diagnose cytomegalovirus status with high specificity and sensitivity. Across donors, most TCR sequences were observed very rarely, whereas some public TCRs were present in many individuals. The cohort was sequenced for TCR beta chains only, and without alpha or paired-chain data the features that could be detected were limited. The 87-base-pair reads could not distinguish some IMGT-functional V segments, including TRBV6-2 and TRBV6-3, so those segments were excluded. A later analysis found that most CMV-associated TCR beta chains appeared HLA-restricted, with HLA associations seemingly driven largely by CMV exposure. CMV serostatus was the only immune exposure information available for the cohort. When HLA alleles, especially DR and DQ, strongly co-occurred, attributing TCR associations to individual alleles was difficult. In an earlier analysis of more than 500 of the donors, most TCR beta V segments appeared in productive rearrangements about 87% or about 30% of the time, broadly matching IMGT annotations. In a later genetic analysis, fewer N-insertions in productive TCRs were reported among donors in an Asian-associated ancestry cluster than the roughly 700-donor mean. It was suggested by the authors that the approach could potentially be generalized to other disease states and immunological phenotypes. Seventeen rarely observed V segments, including chromosome 9 orphons, were excluded from the earlier analysis of approximately 500 of the donors because counts were too low. A later analysis found that HLA-associated TCR beta chains were more clonally expanded and had lower generation probabilities than equally common non-associated chains. Correlated functional status among segregating V segments might reflect linkage disequilibrium, but an unknown experimental factor could not be ruled out. An association between a missense DCLRE1C variant and V-gene and J-gene trimming of TCR beta chains was found in a later genetic analysis and replicated in an independent cohort. According to a later analysis, TCR association rates differed among HLA loci, with DRB1 alleles showing the most associated TCRs and HLA-C alleles showing the fewest.

The cohort comprised 666 healthy bone marrow donors. Cohort members were all nominally healthy when sampled, although unrecorded immune exposures were likely present. The donor was CMV seropositive and belonged to the group of over 250 seropositive cohort members. Each donor provided a peripheral blood sample, and peripheral blood mononuclear cells were used for TCR beta sequencing. The Qiagen DNeasy Blood Extraction Kit was used to extract genomic DNA from the blood cell samples. With respect to this clone: No cognate antigen has been identified for it. No much larger clone is present one base from it, and per-base qualities are unavailable.

The CDR3 numbers 12 residues from cysteine through phenylalanine. Left in the record is the CDR3 DNA by itself, 36 bases read in frame from the first base. Trimming at the junction amounts to 4 bases on V and 4 bases on J, and the germline ends lie 8 bases apart. CDR1 and CDR2 are drawn from the germline V gene: SGHDT, YYEEEE. The method behind the library was the immunoSEQ multiplex PCR assay. The multiplex PCR relied on a mix of 60 forward primers for TCR Vbeta segments and 13 reverse primers for TCR Jbeta segments. A multiplex PCR assay on genomic DNA amplified the CDR3 region of rearranged TCR beta genes. The amplified TCR beta libraries were sequenced on the Illumina HiSeq System as 87-base-pair reads. The original pipeline was this. Across the roughly 670 repertoires, a later analysis counted approximately 83 million unique TCR beta chains, roughly 11 million of which were shared by at least two donors. Raw reads were error-corrected and collapsed into unique sequences by a nearest-neighbor algorithm in which closely related sequences were merged to remove PCR and sequencing errors. CDR3 sequences were aligned to IMGT reference sequences to assign V, D and J gene segments. For a sequence to be retained, a match of at least six nucleotides was required to both a V gene segment and a J gene segment. A rearrangement counted as productive if the CDR3 had no stop codons and remained in frame with V and J, and every other rearrangement counted as non-productive. Following IMGT convention, CDR3 was defined as the stretch from the second conserved V-encoded cysteine to the conserved J-encoded phenylalanine. In an earlier analysis of just under 600 of the donors, sequences lacking an unambiguous match to a single V gene segment were excluded. An earlier analysis of 550 to 650 of the donors classified V segments as functional when productive rearrangements were above 56.7% and as segregating when the standard deviation between donors was above 5%. A statistical classification framework was built for diagnosing cytomegalovirus status from the catalog of TCR beta chain sequences. V and J gene assignment, in a later analysis, came from comparing TCR nucleotide sequences with IMGT/GENE-DB human TR gene sequences. Using the TCRdist pipeline, a later analysis assigned CDR3 sequences along with most-parsimonious VDJ recombination scenarios. In a later analysis, each TCR beta chain was defined by its CDR3 amino acid sequence together with its V-gene family, and reads lacking a unique V-gene family were excluded. As a way to deal with suspected cross-contamination and a sequencing artifact, a later analysis dropped 450 to 700 nucleotide sequences that were highly shared and had low generation probability. A later analysis calculated a clonal expansion index for each public chain from normalized within-repertoire ranks of inferred template counts. Generation probabilities in a later analysis came from a VDJ recombination model fitted to out-of-frame rearrangements, and those results were checked against IGoR. In a later analysis, TCR-TCR, TCR-HLA and TCR-CMV co-occurrence was scored with hypergeometric tests, and a repertoire-size bias correction was applied to TCR pairs. To estimate false discovery rates, a later analysis permuted the HLA or CMV assignments 20 times. In a later analysis, co-occurring TCRs were grouped with DBSCAN, and TCRdist sequence similarity was added when clustering was performed within HLA-allele-positive subsets. Repertoires with fewer than 30,000 or more than 120,000 public chains were left out of co-occurrence clustering, as were five repertoires with anomalous nucleotide sharing. Imported from immuneACCESS, the table was reduced by TCRdb to in-frame sequences with V and J called. These copies leave out some clones; in studies compared against another copy, an unresolved V gene accounts for under half, and the cause of the remainder is not known. V, J and clone size were drawn from that table, and D and trimming were deduced from the DNA. The sample table contains approximately 110,000 clones; only one count was recorded for approximately 70% of them. The top ten clones comprise about 9% of the sample.

Sequencing was performed on PBMCs. This chain is built from TRBV5-6 and TRBJ1-2; no D gene can be assigned with confidence. The sequence came from a man between 25 and 39 years old in good health and CMV-seropositive. For the CDR3, the sequence is CASSPGVYGYTF. The nucleotide sequence is TGTGCCAGCAGCCCCGGGGTCTATGGCTACACCTTC.